This TCR beta chain was found in a study of blood T cell repertoires in COVID-19. Study-level information: Sample material is recorded as cDNA or gDNA derived from T cells, B-cell-depleted T cells, or PBMCs.

This clone was counted a single time. With V trimmed by 5 bases and J by 7 bases, 11 bases remained unmatched. The germline V gene has CDR1 LNHDA and CDR2 SQIVND (reference sequence). This CDR3 contains 16 residues. Authors' data handling: Using reference gene primer amplification, nucleated cell counts were estimated. The protocol was immunoSEQ multiplex PCR, while the TCRdb copy is restricted to in-frame clones and leaves out a portion. For V, J and clone size, that table is used; D and trimming come from the DNA. In the table there are roughly 240,000 clones, over 80% of which are singletons. The sequencing sample was made of peripheral blood. The chain combines TRBV19 with TRBJ1-6, with 7 bases lining up with TRBD1. This TCR was recovered from a man aged 60 to 69 who had recovered from COVID-19. The CDR3 nucleotides read TGTGCCAGTAGTCCCCTCCGGGACAGCAGAAATTCACCCCTCCACTTT. Its translation is CASSPLRDSRNSPLHF.